Listed here are 8 T cell receptor beta chains from one sample, sequenced in a study of T cell responses to AZD1222 COVID-19 vaccine. The method was immunoSEQ multiplex PCR; TCRdb's version includes in-frame clones alone and lacks a portion of them. Here the sample spans approximately 89,000 clones, approximately 90% being singletons. The sample was peripheral blood, taken on day 0 of MenACWY control vaccination. The receptor set was obtained from an adult in good health.

The CDR3 sequence is CASSLGYSDGAFF. The CDR3 coding sequence is TGTGCCAGCAGCTTAGGGTATTCGGATGGGGCTTTCTTT. The chain is built from TRBV7-8 and TRBJ1-1, with unresolved D. Trimming took 1 base from V and 11 from J, leaving 14 bases between them. From germline, CDR1 is SGHVS and CDR2 FQNEAQ. CDR3 length equals 13 residues.

The rearrangement joins TRBV24-1 to TRBJ1-6; no clear D gene. The CDR3 is made up of 16 amino acids. CDR1 is KGHDR, CDR2 SFDVKD, per germline. The ends were cut back, 4 bases at V and 9 bases at J, with 18 bases in the middle. The CDR3 here is CATSESWGGSPSPLHF. The CDR3 nucleotides are TGTGCCACCAGTGAATCCTGGGGAGGATCGCCTTCACCCCTCCACTTT.

The J gene is TRBJ2-2, the V gene TRBV11-3, with D perhaps TRBD1 (6 bases). Germline V gene data show CDR1 as SGHNT and CDR2 as YENEEA. CDR3 size: 14 residues. Trimming took 5 bases from V and 8 from J, leaving 15 bases between them. The CDR3 sequence is CASSPYRVSGELFF. DNA of the CDR3: TGTGCCAGCAGCCCGTACAGGGTCTCGGGGGAGCTGTTTTTT.

The rearrangement uses TRBV5-1 and TRBJ1-1; D not resolved. The germline V and J ends were trimmed by 0 bases and 0 bases, with 9 bases remaining between them. The CDR3 is 15 amino acids. Germline V gene sequence: CDR1 SGHRS, CDR2 YFSETQ. The CDR3 sequence: CASSLAGGMNTEAFF. DNA of the CDR3: TGCGCCAGCAGCTTGGCCGGCGGGATGAACACTGAAGCTTTCTTT. The entire variable domain, with the rest obtained from reference TRBV5-1 and TRBJ1-1, is as follows: KAGVTQTPRYLIKTRGQQVTLSCSPISGHRSVSWYQQTPGQGLQFLFEYFSETQRNKGNFPGRFSGRQFSNSRSEMNVSTLELGDSALYLCASSLAGGMNTEAFFGQGTRLTVV.

The chain combines TRBV27 with TRBJ2-7; 12 nucleotides align to TRBD2. Germline values: CDR1 MNHEY, CDR2 SMNVEV (reference sequence). Trimming at V came to 5 bases and at J to 5 bases, leaving 13 bases not matched to a gene. CDR3 size: 17 residues. The CDR3 loop is CASSPLGLAGLLHEQYF. CDR3 coding DNA: TGTGCCAGCAGTCCGCTCGGACTAGCGGGACTGTTGCACGAGCAGTACTTC.

By share, this clone counts as medium-sized (0.01 to 0.1%). The V call is TRBV30, the J call TRBJ1-4, with D perhaps matching TRBD1 (6 bases). Trimming shortened V by 5 bases and J by 8 bases, and 15 bases separated the two germline ends. The CDR3 runs 13 residues. Per the germline V gene, CDR1 is GTSNPN and CDR2 is SVGIG (reference sequence). Here the CDR3 reads CAWGDMGAEKLFF. The CDR3 nucleotides read TGTGCCTGGGGTGACATGGGGGCAGAAAAACTGTTTTTT.

This chain connects TRBV5-4 to TRBJ2-7, with D perhaps TRBD1 or TRBD2 (5 bases each). Trimming removed 5 bases at V and 4 bases at J, with 13 bases between. This CDR3 has 13 amino acids. CDR1 is SGHNT and CDR2 is YYREEE in the germline V gene (reference sequence). The CDR3 region is CASSLGESYEQYF. The CDR3 coding sequence is TGTGCCAGCAGTTTAGGGGAGAGTTACGAGCAGTACTTC.

The chain employs TRBV6-2 or TRBV6-3 and TRBJ2-5; 8 positions match TRBD2. The CDR3 spans 16 residues. The V gene end was trimmed by 4 bases and the J gene end by 0 bases; junction bases not matched to a gene: 7. Germline loops: CDR1 MNHEY, CDR2 SVGEGT. The CDR3 coding sequence is TGTGCCAGCAGTTCCATTTGGCGGGGGGACCAAGAGACCCAGTACTTC. It yields the protein CASSSIWRGDQETQYF.